A single sample is the source of the 6 T cell receptor beta chains below, sequenced in a study of blood T cell repertoires in COVID-19. Some clones are missing from TCRdb's copy, which holds only in-frame ones; the method was immunoSEQ multiplex PCR. The sample includes about 100,000 clones, approximately 93% seen only once; the top ten take over 0.95%. The sequenced sample consisted of peripheral blood. The receptor set was obtained from a man between 60 and 75 years old with acute or convalescent COVID-19.

The chain has TRBV3-1 (or the pseudogene TRBV3-2) and TRBJ2-2; D is perhaps TRBD1 (5 bases). The length of the CDR3 is 15 residues. V lost 2 bases, J lost 6 bases, and 13 bases lay in between. The germline V gene encodes CDR1 LGHDT and CDR2 YNNKEL (reference sequence). The CDR3 coding sequence is TGTGCCAGCAGCCAACAGGGCCCCTGGGCCGGGGAGCTGTTTTTT. Encoded protein: CASSQQGPWAGELFF.

V and J are TRBV3-1 (or the pseudogene TRBV3-2) and TRBJ2-1, with D tentatively TRBD1 (5 bases). The V and J ends lost 4 bases and 8 bases respectively, with 12 bases between them. The CDR3 loop spans 13 amino acids. Germline loops: CDR1 LGHDT, CDR2 YNNKEL (reference sequence). In DNA form, the CDR3 reads TGTGCCAGCAGCCCCAGGGTTTCGGATGAGCAGTTCTTC. Its translation is CASSPRVSDEQFF.

In DNA, the CDR3 is TGCGCCAGCAGCATCTCCGGGACAGGGAATGAGCAGTTCTTC. As protein: CASSISGTGNEQFF. This rearrangement joins TRBV5-1 to TRBJ2-1, with 9 nucleotides matching TRBD1. Germline values: CDR1 SGHRS, CDR2 YFSETQ. Trimming took 4 bases from V and 7 from J; bases not matched to a gene: 6. There are 14 residues in the CDR3. Complete variable domain (other parts from reference TRBV5-1 and TRBJ2-1): KAGVTQTPRYLIKTRGQQVTLSCSPISGHRSVSWYQQTPGQGLQFLFEYFSETQRNKGNFPGRFSGRQFSNSRSEMNVSTLELGDSALYLCASSISGTGNEQFFGPGTRLTVL.

The V and J genes are TRBV10-1 and TRBJ2-1; possible D gene TRBD1, 6 bases. Per the germline V gene, CDR1 is WNHNN and CDR2 is SYGVQD (reference sequence). V dropped 0 bases and J dropped 7 bases, with 13 bases sitting between them. CDR3 length: 15 amino acids. The CDR3 sequence is CASSESRTEINEQFF. The CDR3 coding sequence is TGCGCCAGCAGTGAGTCAAGGACAGAGATAAATGAGCAGTTCTTC.

The chain couples TRBV4-1 to TRBJ2-7; perhaps TRBD2 as D (6 bases). With 3 bases removed from V and 1 base from J, the gap between germline ends came to 13 bases. This CDR3 spans 15 amino acids. Germline V lookup: CDR1 MGHRA, CDR2 YSYEKL. The CDR3 nucleotides are TGCGCCAGCAGCCACCGGGACTCAAGATCCTACGAGCAGTACTTC. Protein product: CASSHRDSRSYEQYF.

The chain joins TRBV10-3 to TRBJ2-7; D is uncertain. The CDR3 has 13 amino acids. Trimming left V 6 bases short and J 5 bases short, with 14 bases between. Looked up from germline, CDR1 is ENHRY and CDR2 is SYGVKD. CDR3 in amino acids: CAISPNSVNEQYV. CDR3 bases: TGTGCCATCAGCCCCAACTCCGTCAACGAGCAGTACGTC.